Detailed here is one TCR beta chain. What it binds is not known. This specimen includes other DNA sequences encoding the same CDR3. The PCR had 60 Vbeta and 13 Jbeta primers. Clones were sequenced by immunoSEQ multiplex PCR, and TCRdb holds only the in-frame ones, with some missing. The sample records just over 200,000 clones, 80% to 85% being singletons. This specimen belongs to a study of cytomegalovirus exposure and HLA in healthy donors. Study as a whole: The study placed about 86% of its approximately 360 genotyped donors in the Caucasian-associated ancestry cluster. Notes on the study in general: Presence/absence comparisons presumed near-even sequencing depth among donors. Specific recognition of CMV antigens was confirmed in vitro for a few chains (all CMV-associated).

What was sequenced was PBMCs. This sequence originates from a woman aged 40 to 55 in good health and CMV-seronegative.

The CDR3 protein is CASSSELAGGGHEQFF. The CDR3 coding sequence is TGTGCCAGCAGCTCCGAGCTAGCGGGAGGGGGGCATGAGCAGTTCTTC. The chain has TRBV5-4 and TRBJ2-1, with TRBD2 matching over 12 bases. CDR1 and CDR2 from the germline V gene are SGHNT and YYREEE (reference sequence). This CDR3 is built from 16 residues. The V gene end was trimmed by 3 bases and the J gene end by 8 bases; junction bases not matched to a gene: 9.